Below, 19 T cell receptor beta chains from the same sample are listed, as sequenced in a study of CD8 T cells in ankylosing spondylitis. TCRdb redid the calling of the 5' RACE reads with MiXCR, one entry per CDR3 protein. The sample lists fewer than 550,000 distinct CDR3 sequences; approximately 5.3% were seen once. Overall study results and limits: Within ankylosing spondylitis blood, a TCR beta motif made up of seven or eight highly homologous variants appeared to be characteristic.

Their antigens remain unidentified. Sequenced sample: blood, either unsorted or a sorted T cell fraction (not recorded which). The receptor source for this set is a male donor with ankylosing spondylitis.

In its sample, this clonotype was seen many times. The gene calls are TRBV4-2 and TRBJ1-1; D unresolved. The germline gives CDR1 LGHNA, CDR2 YNFKEQ. This CDR3 contains 16 residues. The V gene lost 0 bases and the J gene lost 0 bases, with 11 bases spanning the gap. CDR3 in amino acids: CASSQDYSTMNTEAFF. CDR3 sequence (DNA): TGTGCCAGCAGCCAAGATTATTCAACAATGAACACTGAAGCTTTCTTT.

There are many counts of this clonotype. V is TRBV20-1 and J is TRBJ2-1, with 10 bases aligning to TRBD2. Germline V lookup: CDR1 DFQATT, CDR2 SNEGSKA (reference sequence). The CDR3 runs 14 residues. V was pared by 3 bases and J by 8 bases, with 7 bases of the junction left unmatched. Written as DNA, the CDR3 is TGCAGTGCTAGGAGGGCTAGCGGGAGTGATGAGCAGTTCTTC. Translated: CSARRASGSDEQFF.

This clonotype appeared a few times. J is TRBJ2-1 and V is TRBV12-3 or TRBV12-4; D not certain. The CDR3 spans 15 residues. V was trimmed by 3 bases and J by 4 bases, leaving 13 bases between them. The CDR3 is CASSLGPPKYNEQFF. The CDR3 bases are TGTGCCAGCAGTTTGGGCCCCCCTAAGTACAATGAGCAGTTCTTC.

The table lists this clonotype with many counts. One junction end disagrees with the germline gene, perhaps due to a read error. The chain joins TRBV20-1 to TRBJ1-2; TRBD1 matches at 7 bases. This CDR3 is built from 14 residues. The germline V gene encodes CDR1 DFQATT and CDR2 SNEGSKA (reference sequence). CDR3 region: CSARRQGLDYGYTF. CDR3 DNA sequence: TGTAGTGCTAGAAGACAGGGTCTTGACTATGGCTACACCTTC.

This clonotype showed up many times. The chain links TRBV7-9 to TRBJ2-5; 11 nucleotides agree with TRBD1. In germline, CDR1 is SEHNR, CDR2 FQNEAQ (reference sequence). The CDR3 length is 15 residues. The trim removed 4 bases at V and 1 base at J, leaving 2 bases unmatched. Here the CDR3 reads CASSSDRGPQETQYF. CDR3 nucleotides: TGTGCCAGCAGCTCGGACAGGGGGCCCCAAGAGACCCAGTACTTC.

This clonotype was counted between two and nine times. V and J are TRBV7-2 and TRBJ1-2; unclear D gene. Germline V gene lookup returns CDR1 SGHTA and CDR2 FQGNSA. This CDR3 contains 13 residues. V lost 2 bases and J lost 8, with 12 bases in between. For the CDR3, the DNA is TGTGCCAGCAGCTTATCTGGAGGGCAAGGCTACACCTTC. Translation gives CASSLSGGQGYTF.

This clonotype was detected ten times or more. The V call is TRBV11-2, the J call TRBJ1-3; the D gene is possibly TRBD1 (5 bases). V lost 1 base to trimming and J lost 6 bases, with 22 bases between them. Germline loops: CDR1 SGHAT, CDR2 FQNNGV. The CDR3 runs 18 residues. CDR3 protein: CASSLGGPGRSAENTIYF. CDR3 nucleotides: TGTGCCAGCAGCTTAGGGGGACCAGGGAGATCTGCGGAAAACACCATATATTTT.

This clonotype came up many times. CDR3 sequence reads: CATSRWGGRDTGELFF. For the CDR3, the DNA is TGTGCCACCTCCAGGTGGGGGGGCCGGGACACCGGGGAGCTGTTTTTT. The genes are TRBV27 and TRBJ2-2, with D possibly matching TRBD2 (7 bases). The germline gives CDR1 MNHEY, CDR2 SMNVEV (reference sequence). This CDR3 is built from 16 residues. Trimming cost V 10 bases and J 3 bases, with 21 bases left between them.

This clonotype was seen many times. J is TRBJ2-5 and V is TRBV20-1, with TRBD1 matching 10 bases. Germline V gene sequence: CDR1 DFQATT, CDR2 SNEGSKA (reference sequence). The CDR3 sequence is 13 residues long. V lost 7 bases to trimming and J lost 5 bases; unmatched junction nucleotides: 7. The CDR3 loop reads CSVPGQGLETQYF. CDR3 coding DNA: TGCAGTGTCCCGGGACAGGGGTTGGAGACCCAGTACTTC.

The rearrangement joins TRBV30 to TRBJ1-6; TRBD1 is a possible D gene (6 bases). Trimming removed 0 bases from V and 5 bases from J, with 11 bases in between. This CDR3 has 15 residues. Germline values: CDR1 GTSNPN, CDR2 SVGIG (reference sequence). CDR3 nucleotide sequence: TGTGCCTGGAGTGTACTGGGGGCAAATAATTCACCCCTCCACTTT. Its protein product is CAWSVLGANNSPLHF. Complete variable domain (other parts from reference TRBV30 and TRBJ1-6): SQTIHQWPATLVQPVGSPLSLECTVEGTSNPNLYWYRQAAGRGLQLLFYSVGIGQISSEVPQNLSASRPQDRQFILSSKKLLLSDSGFYLCAWSVLGANNSPLHFGNGTRLTVT.

This clonotype was detected many times. V usage is TRBV20-1 and J usage is TRBJ2-7, with D perhaps matching TRBD1 or TRBD2 (5 bases each). Per germline, CDR1 DFQATT and CDR2 SNEGSKA (reference sequence). V was pared by 5 bases and J by 3 bases, with 11 bases between. CDR3 size: 12 residues. CDR3 residues: CSALAGGYEQYF. CDR3 in DNA: TGCAGTGCTCTTGCTGGGGGCTACGAGCAGTACTTC.

There are many counts of this clonotype. The gene calls are TRBV15 and TRBJ1-1, with D maybe TRBD1 (5 bases). Trimming left V 0 bases short and J 0 bases short, with 20 bases between. Looked up from germline, CDR1 is LNHNV and CDR2 is YYDKDF (reference sequence). This CDR3 comprises 19 residues. The CDR3 DNA sequence: TGTGCCACCAGCAGAGATTTCTCGGGACCAGCAGGGATGAACACTGAAGCTTTCTTT. Residues: CATSRDFSGPAGMNTEAFF.

This clonotype appeared many times. This chain connects TRBV27 to TRBJ1-1, with D uncertain. Trimming left V 5 bases short and J 0 bases short, with 10 bases between. The CDR3 has 14 residues. Germline V gene data show CDR1 as MNHEY and CDR2 as SMNVEV (reference sequence). DNA of the CDR3: TGTGCCAGCAGTCGCGAGACTGTGAACACTGAAGCTTTCTTT. Translated: CASSRETVNTEAFF.

Ten or more counts support this clonotype. The V and J genes are TRBV7-9 and TRBJ1-2, with a tentative D call TRBD1 (5 bases). CDR3 length: 13 residues. V was trimmed by 6 bases and J by 4 bases, leaving 12 bases between them. The germline V gene has CDR1 SEHNR and CDR2 FQNEAQ (reference sequence). CDR3 protein: CASRPGTGYGYTF. CDR3 nucleotides: TGTGCCAGCAGACCCGGGACGGGCTATGGCTACACCTTC. Combining the CDR3 with reference TRBV7-9 and TRBJ1-2 gives the whole variable domain DTGVSQNPRHKITKRGQNVTFRCDPISEHNRLYWYRQTLGQGPEFLTYFQNEAQLEKSRLLSDRFSAERPKGSFSTLEIQRTEQGDSAMYLCASRPGTGYGYTFGSGTRLTVV.

This clonotype was detected many times. The chain combines TRBV4-3 with TRBJ1-2, with D uncertain. V was trimmed by 4 bases and J by 2 bases, leaving 20 bases between them. The germline gives CDR1 LGHNA, CDR2 YSLEER. This CDR3 is built from 17 residues. The CDR3 DNA reads TGCGCCAGCAGCCCTCATAAATCGACTCGCGAAAACTATGGCTACACCTTC. Translation: CASSPHKSTRENYGYTF.

The table lists this clonotype with many counts. V and J are TRBV11-2 and TRBJ1-1; D remains unclear. This CDR3 region has 16 residues. The V gene lost 1 base and the J gene lost 1 base, with 13 bases spanning the gap. CDR1 and CDR2 (germline): SGHAT, FQNNGV. The CDR3, as DNA: TGTGCCAGCAGCTTAGTCATGGGTCAGAAGAACACTGAAGCTTTCTTT. Translating it yields CASSLVMGQKNTEAFF.

This chain joins TRBV5-5 and TRBJ1-1; D is undetermined. CDR3 length: 17 residues. V was pared by 4 bases and J by 3 bases, with 22 bases between. Germline V CDR1 and CDR2: SGHKS, YYEKEE (reference sequence). CDR3 sequence: CASSLPRGVYRDTEAFF. CDR3 nucleotides: TGTGCCAGCAGCCTACCCCGGGGTGTATATAGGGACACTGAAGCTTTCTTT.

This clonotype was counted many times. The chain couples TRBV5-1 to TRBJ2-5, with a weak D call TRBD1 (6 bases). Trimming cost V 3 bases and J 2 bases, with 29 bases left between them. CDR3 length equals 20 residues. Germline-derived CDR1 and CDR2 are SGHRS and YFSETQ. The CDR3 bases are TGCGCCAGCAGCTCCAGAGGGGGTGCTTCCTTCACCCCTCCACAAGAGACCCAGTACTTC. Amino acid sequence: CASSSRGGASFTPPQETQYF. The whole variable domain, filled in from reference TRBV5-1 and TRBJ2-5, reads KAGVTQTPRYLIKTRGQQVTLSCSPISGHRSVSWYQQTPGQGLQFLFEYFSETQRNKGNFPGRFSGRQFSNSRSEMNVSTLELGDSALYLCASSSRGGASFTPPQETQYFGPGTRLLVL.

This clonotype was seen many times. The chain has TRBV20-1 and TRBJ1-5, with D tentatively TRBD1 (6 bases). V lost 3 bases, J lost 1 base, and 16 bases lay in between. CDR3 length: 16 residues. The germline gives CDR1 DFQATT, CDR2 SNEGSKA (reference sequence). The CDR3 DNA is TGCAGTGCTAGCTTAGCAGGGGACTTAAGCAATCAGCCCCAGCATTTT. This gives the protein CSASLAGDLSNQPQHF.